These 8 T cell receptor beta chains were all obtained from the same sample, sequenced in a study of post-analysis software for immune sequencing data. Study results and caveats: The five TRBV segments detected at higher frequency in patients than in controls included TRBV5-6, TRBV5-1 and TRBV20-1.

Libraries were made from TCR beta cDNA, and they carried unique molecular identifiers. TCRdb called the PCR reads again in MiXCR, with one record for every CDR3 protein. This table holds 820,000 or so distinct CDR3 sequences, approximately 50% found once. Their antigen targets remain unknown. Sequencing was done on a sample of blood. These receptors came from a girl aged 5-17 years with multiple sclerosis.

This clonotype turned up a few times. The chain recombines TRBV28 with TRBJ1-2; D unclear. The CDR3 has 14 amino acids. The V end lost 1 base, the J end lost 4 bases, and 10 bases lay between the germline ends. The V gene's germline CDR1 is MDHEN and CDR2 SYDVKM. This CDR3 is CASSLSRGFYGYTF. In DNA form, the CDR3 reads TGTGCCAGCAGTTTATCTCGGGGTTTCTATGGCTACACCTTC.

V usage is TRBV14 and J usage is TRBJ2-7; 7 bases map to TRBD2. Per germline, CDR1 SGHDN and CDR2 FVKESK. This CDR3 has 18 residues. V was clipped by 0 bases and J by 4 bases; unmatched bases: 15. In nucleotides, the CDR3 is TGTGCCAGCAGCCAAGAGCGGTCTTGGCCTAGCGGAGGTTACGAGCAGTACTTC. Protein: CASSQERSWPSGGYEQYF.

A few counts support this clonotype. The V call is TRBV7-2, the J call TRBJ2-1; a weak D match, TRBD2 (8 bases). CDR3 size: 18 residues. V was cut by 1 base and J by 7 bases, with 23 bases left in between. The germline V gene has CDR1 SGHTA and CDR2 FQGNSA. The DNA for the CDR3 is TGTGCCAGCAGCTTAGTGCTCACTAGCGGTCGGACAGGTAATGAGCAGTTCTTC. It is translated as CASSLVLTSGRTGNEQFF.

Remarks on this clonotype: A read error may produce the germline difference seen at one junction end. The CDR3 sequence is CASSKVGLAGGTFF. Written as DNA, the CDR3 is TGCGCCAGCAGCAAAGTAGGGCTAGCGGGGGGGACGTTCTTC. This chain links TRBV5-1 with TRBJ2-5; 12 bases line up with TRBD2. Looked up from germline, CDR1 is SGHRS and CDR2 is YFSETQ. CDR3 length: 14 residues. Full variable domain (missing parts from reference TRBV5-1 and TRBJ2-5): KAGVTQTPRYLIKTRGQQVTLSCSPISGHRSVSWYQQTPGQGLQFLFEYFSETQRNKGNFPGRFSGRQFSNSRSEMNVSTLELGDSALYLCASSKVGLAGGTFFGPGTRLLVL.

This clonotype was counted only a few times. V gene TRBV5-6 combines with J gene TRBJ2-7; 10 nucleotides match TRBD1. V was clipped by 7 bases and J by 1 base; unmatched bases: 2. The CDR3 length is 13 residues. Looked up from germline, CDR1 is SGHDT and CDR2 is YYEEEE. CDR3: CASLGQGSYEQYF. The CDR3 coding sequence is TGTGCCAGCTTGGGACAGGGGTCCTACGAGCAGTACTTC.

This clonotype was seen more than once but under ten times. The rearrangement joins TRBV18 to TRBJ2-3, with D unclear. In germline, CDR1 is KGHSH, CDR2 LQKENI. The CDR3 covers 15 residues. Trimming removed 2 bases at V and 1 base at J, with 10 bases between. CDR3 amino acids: CASSPLKGGTDTQYF. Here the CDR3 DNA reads TGTGCCAGCTCACCATTGAAGGGTGGCACAGATACGCAGTATTTT.

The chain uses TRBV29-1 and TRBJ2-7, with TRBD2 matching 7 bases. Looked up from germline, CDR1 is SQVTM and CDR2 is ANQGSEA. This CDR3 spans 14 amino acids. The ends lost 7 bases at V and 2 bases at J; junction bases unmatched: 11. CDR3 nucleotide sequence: TGCAGCGACCCGAAACGGGGGGTTACCTACGAGCAGTACTTC. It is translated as CSDPKRGVTYEQYF.

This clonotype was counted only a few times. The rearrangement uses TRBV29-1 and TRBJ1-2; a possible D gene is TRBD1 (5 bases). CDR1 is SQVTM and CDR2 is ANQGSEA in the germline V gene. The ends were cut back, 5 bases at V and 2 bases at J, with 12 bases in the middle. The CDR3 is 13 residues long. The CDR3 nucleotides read TGCAGCGTTCGGGGCAGGCTAAACTATGGCTACACCTTC. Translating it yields CSVRGRLNYGYTF.